The present T cell receptor (beta chain) was sequenced within a study of blood T cell repertoires in COVID-19. Turning to the study itself: Samples representing acute and convalescent COVID-19 were sourced from the United States, Italy and Spain.

In the original workflow: Reference gene primer amplification in the assay estimated nucleated cell counts. Sequencing was performed with immunoSEQ multiplex PCR; in TCRdb, only in-frame clones are kept and a portion is missing. The DNA gave D and trimming, while V, J and clone size come from that table. The sample has about 290,000 clones; roughly 80% are singletons. Looked up from germline, CDR1 is SGDLS and CDR2 is YYNGEE. With 0 bases removed from V and 4 bases from J, the gap between germline ends came to 8 bases. The CDR3 length is 13 residues. The receptor was derived from a woman aged 45-60 years with active or convalescent COVID-19. Input material: peripheral blood. The rearrangement uses TRBV9 and TRBJ2-7; the D is unclear. The CDR3 spells CASSVVPGYEQYF. The CDR3 DNA follows: TGTGCCAGCAGCGTAGTACCAGGATACGAGCAGTACTTC.